This is a list of T cell receptor beta chains from one sample in a study of cytomegalovirus exposure and HLA in healthy donors. The method was immunoSEQ multiplex PCR; TCRdb's version includes in-frame clones alone and lacks a portion of them. The sample includes some 220,000 clones, around 80% seen only once; the top ten take around 2.8%. Specimen: PBMCs. The receptors here all came from a woman aged 55 to 70 in good health and CMV-seropositive. The CDR3 runs from the conserved cysteine through the conserved F or W. Fields, in order: V gene, D gene, J gene, clone size, CDR3 protein, CDR3 DNA. The D gene is left open where the match is weak. Where a row states a size, it is once, few, many or the class of an expanded clone; other rows omit it.

TRBV28,NA,TRBJ1-1,NA,CASSLVGPNPGDTEAFF,TGTGCCAGCAGTTTAGTGGGACCAAACCCGGGGGACACTGAAGCTTTCTTT
TRBV4-1,NA,TRBJ1-1,NA,CASSQGPQNTEAFF,TGCGCCAGCAGCCAAGGGCCACAGAACACTGAAGCTTTCTTT
TRBV4-3,TRBD2,TRBJ2-1,NA,CASSPGGSGGNEQFF,TGCGCCAGCAGCCCAGGAGGTAGCGGGGGAAATGAGCAGTTCTTC
TRBV18,NA,TRBJ1-5,NA,CASSPPSHSNQPQHF,TGTGCCAGCTCACCACCATCCCATAGCAATCAGCCCCAGCATTTT
TRBV29-1,NA,TRBJ2-1,NA,CSVEGRSLSYNEQFF,TGCAGCGTTGAAGGGCGGTCTCTTTCCTACAATGAGCAGTTCTTC
TRBV5-1,NA,TRBJ1-1,NA,CASSLVGDATEAFF,TGCGCCAGCAGCTTGGTCGGGGATGCCACTGAAGCTTTCTTT
TRBV10-3,TRBD1,TRBJ1-3,NA,CAISDRTGAGNTIYF,TGTGCCATCAGTGACCGGACAGGGGCTGGAAACACCATATATTTT
TRBV5-1,NA,TRBJ2-7,NA,CASSLSPTGGAYEQYF,TGCGCCAGCAGCTTGTCCCCCACAGGGGGGGCCTACGAGCAGTACTTC
TRBV27,TRBD1,TRBJ2-3,NA,CASRRQGADTQYF,TGTGCCAGCAGACGGCAGGGGGCGGATACGCAGTATTTT
TRBV25-1,NA,TRBJ1-2,few,CASSDTRGFQNYGYTF,TGTGCCAGCAGTGATACAAGGGGCTTTCAAAACTATGGCTACACCTTC
TRBV6-1,TRBD2,TRBJ2-7,NA,CASRRDSAGVYEQYF,TGTGCCAGCAGAAGAGATTCCGCGGGGGTTTACGAGCAGTACTTC
TRBV30,NA,TRBJ2-7,NA,CAWSVLGYYEQYF,TGTGCCTGGAGTGTACTGGGTTACTACGAGCAGTACTTC
TRBV11-2,TRBD2,TRBJ2-5,NA,CASSLVGSGREGETQYF,TGTGCCAGCAGCTTAGTGGGTAGCGGGAGAGAGGGGGAGACCCAGTACTTC
TRBV6-6,NA,TRBJ2-1,NA,CASSSTVQNEQFF,TGTGCCAGCAGCTCAACGGTTCAAAATGAGCAGTTCTTC
TRBV7-9,TRBD1,TRBJ1-2,NA,CSSSWTGKYYGYTF,TGTTCCAGCAGCTGGACAGGGAAGTACTATGGCTACACCTTC
TRBV7-2,TRBD2,TRBJ2-3,NA,CASSLGTSGLDTQYF,TGTGCCAGCAGCTTAGGGACTAGCGGGTTAGATACGCAGTATTTT
TRBV27,TRBD2,TRBJ2-7,NA,CASSPTSGGPYEQYF,TGTGCCAGCAGTCCCACTAGCGGGGGTCCCTACGAGCAGTACTTC
TRBV7-6,TRBD1,TRBJ1-5,NA,CASSQGYRGSNQPQHF,TGTGCCAGCAGCCAAGGATACAGGGGTAGCAATCAGCCCCAGCATTTT
TRBV4-3,NA,TRBJ2-3,NA,CASSQDLGTHPQYF,TGCGCCAGCAGCCAAGATCTTGGGACTCACCCCCAGTATTTT
TRBV18,NA,TRBJ2-3,NA,CASSLIDSQYF,TGTGCCAGCTCCCTAATAGACTCGCAGTATTTT
TRBV28,NA,TRBJ1-2,once,CASSSGSTNYGYTF,TGTGCCAGCAGCAGTGGCTCCACTAACTATGGCTACACCTTC
TRBV5-1,NA,TRBJ2-3,NA,CASSLTIATDTQYF,TGCGCCAGCAGCTTGACTATAGCCACAGATACGCAGTATTTT
TRBV11-2,NA,TRBJ2-2,NA,CASSLKETGELFF,TGTGCCAGCAGCTTAAAAGAGACCGGGGAGCTGTTTTTT
TRBV7-2,NA,TRBJ2-2,few,CASSLGAGPNTGELFF,TGTGCCAGCAGCTTAGGCGCAGGGCCGAACACCGGGGAGCTGTTTTTT
TRBV6-6,NA,TRBJ1-5,once,CASSPSGSVDQPQHF,TGTGCCAGCAGCCCATCGGGGTCAGTTGACCAGCCCCAGCATTTT
TRBV9,TRBD1,TRBJ1-5,NA,CASSVARGSNQPQHF,TGTGCCAGCAGCGTAGCCAGGGGGAGCAATCAGCCCCAGCATTTT
TRBV12-5,TRBD1,TRBJ2-5,NA,CASGLTPGQGGEQYF,TGTGCTAGTGGTCTCACGCCGGGACAGGGAGGTGAGCAGTACTTC
TRBV19,TRBD1,TRBJ1-5,NA,CASRGQGQQPQHF,TGTGCCAGTAGAGGGCAGGGACAGCAGCCCCAGCATTTT
TRBV30,NA,TRBJ1-4,NA,CAIRRGGSRNEKLFF,TGTGCCATTCGTAGGGGAGGCAGCCGTAATGAAAAACTGTTTTTT
TRBV23-1,NA,TRBJ2-7,NA,CASSHSTVMGEQYF,TGCGCCAGCAGTCACTCGACAGTTATGGGGGAGCAGTACTTC
TRBV27,NA,TRBJ1-1,NA,CASSSQALNTEAFF,TGTGCCAGCAGTTCACAGGCCCTGAACACTGAAGCTTTCTTT